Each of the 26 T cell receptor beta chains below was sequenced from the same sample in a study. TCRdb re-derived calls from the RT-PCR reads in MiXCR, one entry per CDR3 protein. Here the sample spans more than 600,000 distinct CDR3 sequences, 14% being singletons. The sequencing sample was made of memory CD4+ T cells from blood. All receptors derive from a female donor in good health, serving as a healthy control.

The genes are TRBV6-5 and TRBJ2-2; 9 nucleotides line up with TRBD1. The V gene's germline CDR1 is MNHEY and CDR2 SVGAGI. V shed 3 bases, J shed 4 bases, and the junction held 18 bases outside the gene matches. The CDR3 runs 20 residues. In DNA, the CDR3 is TGTGCCAGCAGTTATCTACCCGGGACAGGGAAAAGTAAGAGCACCGGGGAGCTGTTTTTT. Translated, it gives CASSYLPGTGKSKSTGELFF.

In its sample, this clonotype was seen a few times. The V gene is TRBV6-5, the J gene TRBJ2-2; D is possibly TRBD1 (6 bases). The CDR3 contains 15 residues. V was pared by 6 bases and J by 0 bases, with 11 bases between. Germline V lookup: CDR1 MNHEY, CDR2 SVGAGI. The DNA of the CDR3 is TGTGCCAGCAGGCAGGGGTTTGCGAACACCGGGGAGCTGTTTTTT. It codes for CASRQGFANTGELFF.

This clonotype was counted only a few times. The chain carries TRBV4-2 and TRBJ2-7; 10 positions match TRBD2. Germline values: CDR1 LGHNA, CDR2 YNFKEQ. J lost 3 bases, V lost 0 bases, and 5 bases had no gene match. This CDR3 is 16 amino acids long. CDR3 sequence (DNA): TGTGCCAGCAGCCAAGATTGGTCTAGCGGGAGCTACGAGCAGTACTTC. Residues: CASSQDWSSGSYEQYF.

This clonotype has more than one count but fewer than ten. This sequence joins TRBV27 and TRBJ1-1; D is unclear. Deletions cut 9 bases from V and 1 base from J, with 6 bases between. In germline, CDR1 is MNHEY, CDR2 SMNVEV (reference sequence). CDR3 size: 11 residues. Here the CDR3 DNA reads TGTGCCAGTTATCCGAACACTGAAGCTTTCTTT. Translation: CASYPNTEAFF.

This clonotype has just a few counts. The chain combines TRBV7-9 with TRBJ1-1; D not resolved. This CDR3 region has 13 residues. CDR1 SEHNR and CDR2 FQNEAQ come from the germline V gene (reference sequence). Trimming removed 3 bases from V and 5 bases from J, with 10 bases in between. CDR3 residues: CASSLNWGTEAFF. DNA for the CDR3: TGTGCCAGCAGCTTGAATTGGGGTACTGAAGCTTTCTTT.

The CDR3 nucleotides are TGTGCCAGCAGCCCCAACCGGGACACTGAGCAGTTCTTC. Residues: CASSPNRDTEQFF. The gene calls are TRBV6-4 and TRBJ2-1; D may be TRBD1 (6 bases). Trimming removed 6 bases at V and 9 bases at J, with 15 bases between. Germline V gene lookup returns CDR1 MRHNA and CDR2 SNTAGT. This CDR3 comprises 13 residues.

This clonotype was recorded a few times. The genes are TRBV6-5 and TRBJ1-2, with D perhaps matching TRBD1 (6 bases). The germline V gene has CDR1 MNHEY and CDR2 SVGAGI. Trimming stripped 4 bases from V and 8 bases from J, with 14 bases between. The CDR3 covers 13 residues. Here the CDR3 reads CASSFIRGEGYTF. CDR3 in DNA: TGTGCCAGCAGTTTTATCAGGGGAGAGGGCTACACCTTC.

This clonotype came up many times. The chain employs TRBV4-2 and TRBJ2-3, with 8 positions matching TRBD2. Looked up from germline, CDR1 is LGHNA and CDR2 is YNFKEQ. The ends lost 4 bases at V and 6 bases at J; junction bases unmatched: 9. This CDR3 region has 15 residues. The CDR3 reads CASSLQLAEADTQYF. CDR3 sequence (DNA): TGTGCCAGCAGCCTTCAACTAGCGGAGGCCGATACGCAGTATTTT.

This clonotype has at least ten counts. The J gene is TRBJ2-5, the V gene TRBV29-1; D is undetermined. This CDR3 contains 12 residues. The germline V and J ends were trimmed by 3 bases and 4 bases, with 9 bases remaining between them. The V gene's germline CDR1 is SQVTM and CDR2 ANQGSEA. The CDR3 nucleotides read TGCAGCGTTGAGAGCGCACGAGAGACCCAGTACTTC. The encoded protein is CSVESARETQYF.

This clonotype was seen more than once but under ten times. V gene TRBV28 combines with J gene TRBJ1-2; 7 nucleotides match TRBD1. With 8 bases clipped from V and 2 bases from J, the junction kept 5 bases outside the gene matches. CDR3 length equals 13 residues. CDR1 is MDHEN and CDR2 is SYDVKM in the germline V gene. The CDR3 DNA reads TGTGCCAGCGAGTCCAGGGGGAACTATGGCTACACCTTC. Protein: CASESRGNYGYTF.

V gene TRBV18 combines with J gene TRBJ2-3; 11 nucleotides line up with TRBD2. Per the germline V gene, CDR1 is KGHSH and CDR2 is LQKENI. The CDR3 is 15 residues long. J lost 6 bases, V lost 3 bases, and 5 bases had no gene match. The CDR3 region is CASSPFGTSGDTQYF. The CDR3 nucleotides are TGTGCCAGCTCACCGTTCGGGACTAGCGGCGATACGCAGTATTTT.

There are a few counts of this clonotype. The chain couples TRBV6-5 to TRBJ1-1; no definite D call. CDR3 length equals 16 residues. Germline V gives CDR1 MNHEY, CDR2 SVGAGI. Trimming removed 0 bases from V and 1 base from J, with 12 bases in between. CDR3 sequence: CASSYSITVENTEAFF. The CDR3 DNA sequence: TGTGCCAGCAGTTACTCGATAACGGTCGAGAACACTGAAGCTTTCTTT.

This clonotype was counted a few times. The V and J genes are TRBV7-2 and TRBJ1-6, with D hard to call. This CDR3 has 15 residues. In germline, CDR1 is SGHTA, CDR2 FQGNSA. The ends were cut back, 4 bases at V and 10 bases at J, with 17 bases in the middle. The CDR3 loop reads CASSSREGAKSPLHF. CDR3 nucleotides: TGTGCCAGCAGCTCGCGTGAGGGTGCGAAATCACCCCTCCACTTT.

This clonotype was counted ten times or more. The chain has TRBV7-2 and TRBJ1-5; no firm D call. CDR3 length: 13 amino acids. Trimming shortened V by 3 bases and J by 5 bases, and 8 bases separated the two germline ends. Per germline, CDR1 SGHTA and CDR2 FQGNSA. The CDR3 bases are TGTGCCAGCAGCTTGTTGGGCGATCAGCCCCAGCATTTT. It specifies CASSLLGDQPQHF.

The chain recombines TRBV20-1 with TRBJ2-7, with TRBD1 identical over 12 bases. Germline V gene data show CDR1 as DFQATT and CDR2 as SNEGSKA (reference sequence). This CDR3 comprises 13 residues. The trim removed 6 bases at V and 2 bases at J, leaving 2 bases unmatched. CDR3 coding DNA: TGCAGTGCCGGGACAGGGGGCACCTACGAGCAGTACTTC. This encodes CSAGTGGTYEQYF.

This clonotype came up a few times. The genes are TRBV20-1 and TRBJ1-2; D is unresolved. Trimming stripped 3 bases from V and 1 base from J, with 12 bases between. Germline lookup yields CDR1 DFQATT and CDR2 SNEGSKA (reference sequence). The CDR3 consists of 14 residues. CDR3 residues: CSASFRAVNYGYTF. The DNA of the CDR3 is TGCAGTGCTAGTTTTAGGGCGGTTAACTATGGCTACACCTTC.

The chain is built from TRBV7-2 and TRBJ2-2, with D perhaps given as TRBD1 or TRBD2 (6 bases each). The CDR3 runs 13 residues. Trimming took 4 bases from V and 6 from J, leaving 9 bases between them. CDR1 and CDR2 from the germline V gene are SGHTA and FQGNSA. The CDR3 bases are TGTGCCAGCAGCTGGAGGGGGGCCGGGGAGCTGTTTTTT. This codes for CASSWRGAGELFF.

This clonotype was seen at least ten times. The CDR3 coding sequence is TGCGCCAGCAGCTTGTATTCGGACGCCTACAATGAGCAGTTCTTC. Its translation: CASSLYSDAYNEQFF. V is TRBV5-1 and J is TRBJ2-1; no reliable D call. The CDR3 runs 15 residues. Trimming left V 1 base short and J 2 bases short, with 10 bases between. Germline V gene sequence: CDR1 SGHRS, CDR2 YFSETQ. Full variable domain (rest looked up from reference TRBV5-1 and TRBJ2-1): KAGVTQTPRYLIKTRGQQVTLSCSPISGHRSVSWYQQTPGQGLQFLFEYFSETQRNKGNFPGRFSGRQFSNSRSEMNVSTLELGDSALYLCASSLYSDAYNEQFFGPGTRLTVL.

CDR3 in amino acids: CSARDGGGGNIQYF. The CDR3 bases are TGCAGTGCTAGAGATGGCGGCGGAGGTAACATTCAGTACTTC. J is TRBJ2-4 and V is TRBV20-1; tentatively, D is TRBD2 (5 bases). The CDR3 is made up of 14 amino acids. Trimming shortened V by 0 bases and J by 7 bases, and 13 bases separated the two germline ends. Germline V CDR1 and CDR2: DFQATT, SNEGSKA (reference sequence).

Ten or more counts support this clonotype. Here the CDR3 DNA reads TGTGCCAGCAGGAGTCGGGCCCTAGGGAACACCGGGGAGCTGTTTTTT. This gives the protein CASRSRALGNTGELFF. J is TRBJ2-2 and V is TRBV28; D remains ambiguous. The CDR3 has 16 amino acids. The V gene's germline CDR1 is MDHEN and CDR2 SYDVKM. Trimming shortened V by 6 bases and J by 1 base, and 15 bases separated the two germline ends.

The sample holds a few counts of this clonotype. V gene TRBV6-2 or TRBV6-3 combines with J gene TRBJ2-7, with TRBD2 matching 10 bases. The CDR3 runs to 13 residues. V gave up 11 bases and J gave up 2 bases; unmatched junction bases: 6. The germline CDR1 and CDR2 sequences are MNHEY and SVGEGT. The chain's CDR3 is CAGRTSGAYEQYF. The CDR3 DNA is TGTGCCGGACGGACTAGCGGAGCCTACGAGCAGTACTTC.

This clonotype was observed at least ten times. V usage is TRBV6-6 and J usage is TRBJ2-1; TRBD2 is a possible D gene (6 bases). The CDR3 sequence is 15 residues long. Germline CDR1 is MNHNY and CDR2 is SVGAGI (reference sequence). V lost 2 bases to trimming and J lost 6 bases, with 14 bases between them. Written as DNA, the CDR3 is TGTGCCAGCAGTTACCCCGGGACTTCACGCAATGAGCAGTTCTTC. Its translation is CASSYPGTSRNEQFF.

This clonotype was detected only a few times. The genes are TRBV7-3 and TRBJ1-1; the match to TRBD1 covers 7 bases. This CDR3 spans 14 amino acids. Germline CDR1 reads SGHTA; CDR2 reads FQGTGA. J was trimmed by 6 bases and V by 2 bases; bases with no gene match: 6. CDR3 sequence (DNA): TGTGCCAGCAGCTTACAAGCAGGACAGGCTGAAGCTTTCTTT. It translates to CASSLQAGQAEAFF.

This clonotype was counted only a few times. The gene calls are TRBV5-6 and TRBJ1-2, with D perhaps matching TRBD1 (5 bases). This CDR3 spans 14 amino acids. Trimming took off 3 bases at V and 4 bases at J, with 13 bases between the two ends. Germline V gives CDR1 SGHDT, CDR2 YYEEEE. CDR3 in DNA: TGTGCCAGCAGCTCTTTGGGCAGGGCCTATGGCTACACCTTC. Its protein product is CASSSLGRAYGYTF.

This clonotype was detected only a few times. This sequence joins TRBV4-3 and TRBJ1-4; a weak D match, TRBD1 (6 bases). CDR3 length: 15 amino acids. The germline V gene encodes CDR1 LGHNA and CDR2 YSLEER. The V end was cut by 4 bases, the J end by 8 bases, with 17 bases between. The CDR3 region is CASSPRQGIGEKLFF. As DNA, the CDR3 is TGCGCCAGCAGCCCTCGGCAGGGGATTGGCGAAAAACTGTTTTTT.

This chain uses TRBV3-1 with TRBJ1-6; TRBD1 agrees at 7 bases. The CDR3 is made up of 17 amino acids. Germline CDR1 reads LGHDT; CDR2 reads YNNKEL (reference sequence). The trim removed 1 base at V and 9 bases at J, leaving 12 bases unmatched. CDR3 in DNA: TGTGCCAGCAGCCAAGGGGGTCCGGGACAGCCTGTTTCACCCCTCCACTTT. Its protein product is CASSQGGPGQPVSPLHF.